This passage covers 6 T cell receptor beta chains from one sample sequenced in a study of blood T cells in healthy people across ages. With a J-beta primer mix and a sample-barcoded 5' primer, a second PCR ran about 7 to 12 cycles. TCRdb fed the 5' RACE reads into MiXCR, producing one record per CDR3 protein. Altogether about a million distinct CDR3 sequences are present, 35% to 45% being singletons, with the ten largest covering about 12%. The sequenced sample consisted of blood. These receptors were taken from a man younger than 35 in good health.

This clonotype was seen more than once but under ten times. J is TRBJ2-5 and V is TRBV20-1; no clear D. The V end lost 4 bases, the J end lost 13 bases, and 16 bases lay between the germline ends. The germline V gene has CDR1 DFQATT and CDR2 SNEGSKA (reference sequence). The CDR3 totals 11 residues. The CDR3 DNA follows: TGCAGTGCTACCCAACCTCCGACATCGTACTTC. This translates into CSATQPPTSYF.

The rearrangement uses TRBV20-1 and TRBJ2-3; the match to TRBD1 covers 10 bases. The V and J ends lost 1 base and 4 bases, in that order; junction bases with no gene match: 8. Germline V gene lookup returns CDR1 DFQATT and CDR2 SNEGSKA (reference sequence). This CDR3 contains 16 residues. As DNA, the CDR3 is TGCAGTGCTAGAGGTTTGGGACAGGGGACCGCAGATACGCAGTATTTT. Protein sequence: CSARGLGQGTADTQYF.

This clonotype was picked up many times. This chain links TRBV6-5 with TRBJ1-2, with TRBD1 as a possible D gene (6 bases). V shed 0 bases and J shed 3 bases, with 11 bases lying between them. Germline assignment: CDR1 MNHEY and CDR2 SVGAGI. The CDR3 spans 15 residues. CDR3: CASSYSPGGHYGYTF. The CDR3 DNA reads as TGTGCCAGCAGTTACTCCCCGGGGGGGCACTATGGCTACACCTTC.

This clonotype was counted a few times. The chain links TRBV4-1 to TRBJ2-1, with D possibly TRBD2 on 5 matching bases. Germline V lookup: CDR1 MGHRA, CDR2 YSYEKL. CDR3 length: 14 residues. Trimming took off 0 bases at V and 9 bases at J, with 12 bases between the two ends. The CDR3 reads CASSQDWGAVEQFF. CDR3 nucleotide sequence: TGCGCCAGCAGCCAAGATTGGGGAGCCGTTGAGCAGTTCTTC.

V gene TRBV7-2 combines with J gene TRBJ1-4; D possibly corresponds to TRBD1 (5 bases). The CDR3 length is 11 residues. The V gene's germline CDR1 is SGHTA and CDR2 FQGNSA. V gave up 4 bases and J gave up 10 bases, with 7 bases separating them. In nucleotides, the CDR3 is TGTGCCAGCAGCTCAGACAGAAAACTGTTTTTT. This encodes CASSSDRKLFF.

This clonotype was detected many times. The rearrangement uses TRBV5-1 and TRBJ1-1; D is unclear. CDR1 and CDR2 from the germline V gene are SGHRS and YFSETQ. The CDR3 covers 13 residues. Trimming removed 0 bases from V and 5 bases from J, with 8 bases in between. CDR3: CASSLAVRTEAFF. CDR3 nucleotides: TGCGCCAGCAGCTTGGCGGTGAGAACTGAAGCTTTCTTT.